These 20 T cell receptor beta chains were all obtained from the same sample, sequenced in a study of blood T cell repertoires in COVID-19. Measured with immunoSEQ multiplex PCR; TCRdb has only the in-frame clones, and not every one. The repertoire includes more than 110,000 clones, over 60% of them detected once, and approximately 14% sits in the top ten. Material: peripheral blood. The origin of the receptors is an elderly man with acute or convalescent COVID-19.

The chain uses TRBV7-2 and TRBJ1-1, with D uncertain. There are 14 residues in the CDR3. Germline CDR1 is SGHTA and CDR2 is FQGNSA. The V end was cut by 2 bases, the J end by 1 base, with 8 bases between. In nucleotides, the CDR3 is TGTGCCAGCAGCTTACTGGAGGAGAACACTGAAGCTTTCTTT. Translated, it gives CASSLLEENTEAFF.

This clone was seen once. The V and J genes are TRBV5-8 and TRBJ1-2; 10 bases fit TRBD1. Germline trimming cut 2 bases from V and 6 bases from J; bases unmatched to any gene: 16. The CDR3 runs to 18 residues. Looked up from germline, CDR1 is SGHTS and CDR2 is YDEGEE. In DNA form, the CDR3 reads TGTGCCAGCAGCTTTGGACAGGGGGAAAGAGTGGGACGGGATGGCTACACCTTC. Translation gives CASSFGQGERVGRDGYTF.

The chain combines TRBV7-9 with TRBJ1-4; unclear D gene. V was cut by 5 bases and J by 7 bases, with 5 bases left in between. The CDR3 has 11 residues. Germline V gives CDR1 SEHNR, CDR2 FQNEAQ (reference sequence). This CDR3 is CASSRSEKLFF. In DNA form, the CDR3 reads TGTGCCAGCAGCCGGAGTGAAAAACTGTTTTTT.

This clone appeared a few times. The rearrangement uses TRBV6-5 and TRBJ2-7; D is perhaps TRBD2 (5 bases). Germline V gene lookup returns CDR1 MNHEY and CDR2 SVGAGI. This CDR3 spans 11 amino acids. Trimming cost V 8 bases and J 2 bases, with 7 bases left between them. The CDR3: CASVGAYEQYF. CDR3 in DNA: TGTGCCAGCGTGGGAGCCTACGAGCAGTACTTC.

V and J are TRBV5-4 and TRBJ2-3, with D perhaps TRBD1 (6 bases). V lost 3 bases, J lost 0 bases, and 11 bases lay in between. CDR1 is SGHNT, CDR2 YYREEE, per germline (reference sequence). The CDR3 is 15 amino acids. The DNA of the CDR3 is TGTGCCAGCAGCTCGGACAGACTTAGCACAGATACGCAGTATTTT. It is translated as CASSSDRLSTDTQYF.

This clone was recorded a few times. The V gene is TRBV6-5, the J gene TRBJ1-1, with D uncertain. Germline CDR1 reads MNHEY; CDR2 reads SVGAGI. The CDR3 sequence is 13 residues long. V lost 0 bases to trimming and J lost 5 bases, with 7 bases between them. CDR3 sequence: CASSYSAGTEAFF. The CDR3 nucleotides read TGTGCCAGCAGTTACTCGGCGGGGACTGAAGCTTTCTTT.

The V gene is TRBV5-1, the J gene TRBJ2-2; maybe TRBD1 (6 bases). The CDR3 length is 14 residues. Trimming cost V 2 bases and J 5 bases, with 10 bases left between them. The V gene's germline CDR1 is SGHRS and CDR2 YFSETQ. The CDR3 DNA sequence: TGCGCCAGCAGCTTCGCAGGGGTGACCGGGGAGCTGTTTTTT. Its protein product is CASSFAGVTGELFF.

This clone has a handful of counts. An end of the junction differs from the germline gene, which may be a read error. The chain is built from TRBV7-2 and TRBJ1-2; weak D call: TRBD1 (5 bases). Germline V CDR1 and CDR2: SGHTA, FQGNSA. The CDR3 is 14 residues long. The CDR3 loop reads CASSPSGTNYGYTF. CDR3 coding DNA: TGTGCCAGCAGCCCATCCGGGACTAATTATGGCTACACCTTC. Full variable domain (rest looked up from reference TRBV7-2 and TRBJ1-2): GAGVSQSPSNKVTEKGKDVELRCDPISGHTALYWYRQSLGQGLEFLIYFQGNSAPDKSGLPSDRFSAERTGGSVSTLTIQRTQQEDSAVYLCASSPSGTNYGYTFGSGTRLTVV.

The CDR3 here is CASRRQITNYGYTF. The CDR3 region has the DNA TGTGCCAGCAGGCGACAGATTACTAACTATGGCTACACCTTC. The chain recombines TRBV2 with TRBJ1-2; D may be TRBD1 (5 bases). From germline, CDR1 is SNHLY and CDR2 FYNNEI. Trimming removed 6 bases from V and 0 bases from J, with 11 bases in between. The CDR3 totals 14 residues.

J is TRBJ1-2 and V is TRBV29-1, with 7 bases identical to TRBD1. The CDR3 spans 13 residues. Germline loops: CDR1 SQVTM, CDR2 ANQGSEA. Trimming removed 3 bases from V and 6 bases from J; junction bases left unmatched: 7. The CDR3 region is CSVENRGGHGYTF. The CDR3 DNA sequence: TGCAGCGTTGAGAACAGGGGCGGGCATGGCTACACCTTC.

This clone came up many times. This rearrangement joins TRBV19 to TRBJ2-2; D possibly corresponds to TRBD1 (5 bases). The CDR3 extends over 13 amino acids. The V end lost 6 bases, the J end lost 7 bases, and 12 bases lay between the germline ends. Germline CDR1 is LNHDA and CDR2 is SQIVND (reference sequence). The chain's CDR3 is CASRQVLGGELFF. The DNA for the CDR3 is TGTGCCAGTAGACAGGTCCTCGGCGGGGAGCTGTTTTTT.

This clone is a singleton in its sample. The CDR3 DNA reads TGTGCCAGCATCGGACAGGGGGAGGGGGACACTGAAGCTTTCTTT. It translates to CASIGQGEGDTEAFF. The chain is built from TRBV28 and TRBJ1-1, with 10 bases matching TRBD1. This CDR3 is 15 amino acids long. Germline CDR1 and CDR2: MDHEN and SYDVKM. Trimming cost V 7 bases and J 3 bases; bases outside gene matches: 8.

The rearrangement uses TRBV6-2 or TRBV6-3 and TRBJ1-5; D is unclear. V lost 0 bases, J lost 3 bases, and 9 bases lay in between. The CDR3 is 15 amino acids. The germline CDR1 and CDR2 sequences are MNHEY and SVGEGT. The CDR3 reads CASSYSRQSNQPQHF. The CDR3 coding sequence is TGTGCCAGCAGTTACTCGAGGCAGTCCAATCAGCCCCAGCATTTT.

The rearrangement uses TRBV19 and TRBJ2-1; 10 bases line up with TRBD2. The V and J ends lost 5 bases and 5 bases, in that order; junction bases with no gene match: 3. Germline assignment: CDR1 LNHDA and CDR2 SQIVND (reference sequence). The CDR3 is made up of 14 amino acids. The CDR3 here is CASSFLAGDNEQFF. CDR3 nucleotide sequence: TGTGCCAGTAGTTTTCTAGCGGGGGACAATGAGCAGTTCTTC.

This clone appeared many times. The chain couples TRBV7-9 to TRBJ1-1; D unresolved. The length of the CDR3 is 10 residues. CDR1 is SEHNR and CDR2 is FQNEAQ in the germline V gene (reference sequence). Trimming took off 5 bases at V and 4 bases at J, with 2 bases between the two ends. DNA for the CDR3: TGTGCCAGCAGCCTCACTGAAGCTTTCTTT. Encoded protein: CASSLTEAFF.

The chain couples TRBV6-1 to TRBJ2-3, with a weak D call TRBD2 (6 bases). V was cut by 0 bases and J by 2 bases, with 12 bases left in between. CDR3 length: 16 amino acids. Germline-derived CDR1 and CDR2 are MNHNS and SASEGT. The CDR3 DNA reads as TGTGCCAGCAGTGAAGCGGGGGGAAGAGCCACAGATACGCAGTATTTT. Translation: CASSEAGGRATDTQYF.

The rearrangement joins TRBV7-2 to TRBJ1-5; 10 bases fit TRBD1. Germline V gives CDR1 SGHTA, CDR2 FQGNSA. The trim removed 2 bases at V and 4 bases at J, leaving 2 bases unmatched. The CDR3 length is 15 residues. CDR3 residues: CASSLRTGGNQPQHF. CDR3 bases: TGTGCCAGCAGCTTACGGACAGGGGGGAATCAGCCCCAGCATTTT. The full variable domain, in which reference TRBV7-2 and TRBJ1-5 provide the parts outside the CDR3, is GAGVSQSPSNKVTEKGKDVELRCDPISGHTALYWYRQSLGQGLEFLIYFQGNSAPDKSGLPSDRFSAERTGGSVSTLTIQRTQQEDSAVYLCASSLRTGGNQPQHFGDGTRLSIL.

The chain joins TRBV9 to TRBJ1-6, with TRBD1 as a possible D gene (6 bases). In germline, CDR1 is SGDLS, CDR2 YYNGEE. V was clipped by 0 bases and J by 9 bases, with 13 bases between them. CDR3 size: 15 residues. CDR3 bases: TGTGCCAGCAGCGTAGGGTGGGGGCTTGGTTCACCCCTCCACTTT. Protein sequence: CASSVGWGLGSPLHF. Looking up the rest from reference TRBV9 and TRBJ1-6 gives the full variable domain: DSGVTQTPKHLITATGQRVTLRCSPRSGDLSVYWYQQSLDQGLQFLIQYYNGEERAKGNILERFSAQQFPDLHSELNLSSLELGDSALYFCASSVGWGLGSPLHFGNGTRLTVT.

The chain joins TRBV3-1 (or the pseudogene TRBV3-2) to TRBJ2-5, with TRBD1 identical over 7 bases. This CDR3 spans 14 amino acids. Per germline, CDR1 LGHDT and CDR2 YNNKEL (reference sequence). Trimming at V came to 2 bases and at J to 1 base, leaving 1 base not matched to a gene. The CDR3 nucleotides are TGTGCCAGCAGCCAACGACAGGGCCAAGAGACCCAGTACTTC. Residues: CASSQRQGQETQYF.

The V call is TRBV7-3, the J call TRBJ2-1; 8 positions agree with TRBD1. V dropped 4 bases and J dropped 8; count of bases not matched to a gene: 4. The CDR3 spans 13 residues. Germline assignment: CDR1 SGHTA and CDR2 FQGTGA. The CDR3 protein is CASSSTGADEQFF. CDR3 bases: TGTGCCAGCAGCTCGACAGGGGCGGATGAGCAGTTCTTC.